This TCR beta chain was observed in a study of blood T cell repertoires in COVID-19. The repertoire was sequenced with immunoSEQ multiplex PCR; TCRdb's copy has only in-frame clones and lacks some. This sample has about 260,000 clones, with around four fifths found just once. Concerning this clone: The identical CDR3 is also encoded by other nucleotide sequences in the sample.

The CDR3 extends over 14 amino acids. CDR1 is KGHDR, CDR2 SFDVKD, per germline. The V end was cut by 5 bases, the J end by 0 bases, with 8 bases between. This rearrangement joins TRBV24-1 to TRBJ2-3, with a weak D call TRBD2 (6 bases). The material sequenced was peripheral blood. The sequence derives from a man aged 60 to 75 with acute or convalescent COVID-19. The CDR3 loop is CATSGGTSTDTQYF. CDR3 DNA sequence: TGTGCCACCAGTGGCGGGACTAGCACAGATACGCAGTATTTT.